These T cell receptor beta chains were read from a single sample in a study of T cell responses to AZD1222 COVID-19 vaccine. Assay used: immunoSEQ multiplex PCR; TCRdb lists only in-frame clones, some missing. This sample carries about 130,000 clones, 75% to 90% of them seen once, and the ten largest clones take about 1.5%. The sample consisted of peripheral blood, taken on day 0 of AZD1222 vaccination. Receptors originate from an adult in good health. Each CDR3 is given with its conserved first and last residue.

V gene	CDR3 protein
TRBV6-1	CASSEFVTDDYEQYF
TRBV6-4	CASSVTSGTTTEQFF
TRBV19	CASRELAGDLSQFF
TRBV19	CASSVHREKVVYTEAFF
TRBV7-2	CASSLTQGALYGYTF
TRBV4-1	CASSQPGRPESFF
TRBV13	CASSLEVGQGAYEQYF
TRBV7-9	CASRWDRGSRTEAFF
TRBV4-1	CASSQVGTDSYEQYF
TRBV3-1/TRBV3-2	CASSQSVGEQFF
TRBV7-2	CASSLGASSYEQYF
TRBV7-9	CASSSRDRVSDEQYF
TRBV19	CASSIGMNTEAFF
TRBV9	CASSVGTNSGNTIYF
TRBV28	CASTPGTSGRAEQFF
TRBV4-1	CASSQDTVLAGYEQYF
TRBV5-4	CASSRGSPGRNEQFF
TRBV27	CASSITWDRGETQYF
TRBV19	CASRSDRGQTQYF
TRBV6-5	CASSRRGGDEQFF
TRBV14	CASSPTGVLNTIYF
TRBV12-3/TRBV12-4	CASRDTGNQPQHF
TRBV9	CASSAPGGPYNEQFF
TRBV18	CASSPSPGQGAAGELFF
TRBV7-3	CASSLSRQETQYF
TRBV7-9	CASSFEDTQYF
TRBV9	CASTQTHTRNTEAFF
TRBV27	CASSPDRDEYGYTF
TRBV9	CASSVVQPMNTEAFF
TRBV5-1	CASTLGTEWYGYTF
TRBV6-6	CASSAGQGASHTEAFF
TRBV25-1	CASAVSGTDTQYF
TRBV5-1	CASSPNMRNTEAFF
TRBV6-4	CASSDDRGRRSRYTF
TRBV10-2	CASSGGNQPQHF
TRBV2	CASSIPGAKNIQYF
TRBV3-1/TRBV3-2	CASSPRTDSPLHF
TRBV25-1	CASSEILGRGGNSPLHF
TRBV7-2	CASSLNPNQPQHF
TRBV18	CASSQGVGETQYF
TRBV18	CASSPDTEAFF
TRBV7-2	CASSLVGNEQFF
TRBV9	CASSVGPDYGYTF
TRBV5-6	CASSFGGGQYEQYF
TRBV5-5	CASSQGLSSHEQFF
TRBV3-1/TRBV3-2	CASSGTFAQGANVLTF
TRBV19	CASSRQVYSNQPQHF
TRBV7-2	CASRLGLAGEAQYF
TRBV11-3	CASSLAPGQGATEAFF
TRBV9	CASSVGGIYGYTF
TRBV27	CASSQSRGYSEAFF
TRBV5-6	CASSFSRGGNQPQHF
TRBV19	CASSNRGETQYF
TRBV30	CAWSGTRGSTEAFF
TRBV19	CASSGRGTSGHEQYF
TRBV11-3	CASSPGGIVGTDTQYF
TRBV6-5	CASSYSPTGGEGKLFF
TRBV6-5	CASSPRGRSTEAFF
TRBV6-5	CASSYSMFQGETEAFF